This is a list of T cell receptor beta chains from one sample in a study of CD8 T cells in Susac syndrome. TCRdb called the immunoSEQ multiplex PCR reads again in MiXCR, with one record for every CDR3 protein. The sample yields approximately 25,000 distinct CDR3 sequences, 93% seen once. Sequenced input: CD8+ T cells from PBMCs. The receptors shown here come from a human donor with Susac syndrome. Both conserved end residues are part of each CDR3. The D gene is left open where the match is weak. Not every row has a clone size; where given, it reads once, few, many or a size class.

V	size	J	D	CDR3	DNA
TRBV7-7	NA	TRBJ2-1	TRBD2	CASSLGPLSGERNEQFF	TGTGCTAGCAGCTTAGGGCCCCTTAGCGGGGAAAGAAATGAGCAGTTCTTC
TRBV6-5	NA	TRBJ2-7	NA	CASSYSIDGRPTEQYF	TGTGCCAGCAGTTACTCAATCGACGGACGTCCTACGGAGCAGTACTTC
TRBV4-3	NA	TRBJ1-4	NA	CASSHGRGITNEKLFF	TGCGCCAGCAGCCATGGGAGGGGGATAACTAATGAAAAACTGTTTTTT
TRBV7-9	NA	TRBJ1-1	NA	CASSPGRRWHTEAFF	TGTGCCAGCAGCCCCGGACGGAGGTGGCACACTGAAGCTTTCTTT
TRBV12-3/TRBV12-4	NA	TRBJ1-5	NA	CASSLNGYNQPQHF	TGTGCCAGCAGTTTAAACGGGTACAATCAGCCCCAGCATTTT
TRBV18	NA	TRBJ1-2	NA	CASSPPDSYGYTF	TGTGCCAGCTCACCTCCTGACAGCTATGGCTACACCTTC
TRBV27	NA	TRBJ2-7	NA	CATRIGPGTYEQYF	TGTGCCACCCGAATTGGCCCGGGTACCTACGAGCAGTACTTC
TRBV14	once	TRBJ1-1	NA	CASSHLMGTEAFF	TGTGCCAGCAGCCATCTTATGGGCACTGAAGCTTTCTTT
TRBV7-2	NA	TRBJ2-5	TRBD2	CASSHGGARGGVETQYF	TGTGCCAGCAGCCACGGGGGCGCGCGGGGGGGTGTAGAGACCCAGTACTTC
TRBV28	NA	TRBJ1-2	NA	CASTLIPAGGGYTF	TGTGCCAGCACCTTAATTCCCGCCGGGGGCGGCTACACCTTC
TRBV29-1	NA	TRBJ1-2	NA	CSAWEGKLYGYTF	TGCAGCGCCTGGGAGGGAAAACTCTATGGCTACACCTTC
TRBV7-9	NA	TRBJ2-5	NA	CASSFGQSQETQYF	TGTGCCAGCAGCTTCGGACAGTCCCAAGAGACCCAGTACTTC
TRBV13	NA	TRBJ2-7	NA	CASSSSMTYEQYF	TGTGCCAGCAGCTCCAGTATGACCTACGAGCAGTACTTC
TRBV6-2/TRBV6-3	NA	TRBJ2-5	NA	CASTDFQETQYF	TGTGCCAGCACAGACTTCCAAGAGACCCAGTACTTC
TRBV5-5	NA	TRBJ1-2	NA	CASSLENTYGYTF	TGTGCCAGCAGCTTGGAAAACACCTATGGCTACACCTTC
TRBV2	NA	TRBJ1-6	NA	CASSEALQKVDSPLHF	TGTGCCAGCAGTGAAGCGCTACAAAAGGTGGATTCACCCCTCCACTTT
TRBV2	NA	TRBJ2-3	NA	CASSLAVSSTDTQYF	TGTGCCAGCAGTTTAGCTGTTTCTAGCACAGATACGCAGTATTTT
TRBV20-1	NA	TRBJ1-2	NA	CSATDINYGYTF	TGCAGTGCGACCGACATTAACTATGGCTACACCTTC
TRBV4-1	NA	TRBJ1-1	NA	CASSQSGPGLLNTEAFF	TGCGCCAGCAGCCAATCCGGGCCGGGGCTCCTGAACACTGAAGCTTTCTTT
TRBV5-1	NA	TRBJ1-2	NA	CASSRDIYYGYTF	TGCGCCAGCAGCCGGGACATATACTATGGCTACACCTTC
TRBV27	NA	TRBJ2-2	TRBD2	CASSLVPPGLAGAINTGELFF	TGTGCCAGCAGTTTAGTCCCCCCGGGACTAGCGGGGGCGATAAACACCGGGGAGCTGTTTTTT
TRBV20-1	NA	TRBJ2-1	TRBD1	CSARDRDSFDEQFF	TGCAGTGCTAGAGATCGGGACAGCTTCGATGAGCAGTTCTTC